This T cell receptor beta chain was recorded in a study of OX40 agonist ivuxolimab in advanced cancers. Study-level information: About 44% of patients had received prior checkpoint inhibitor therapy.

Prior autoimmune disease or systemic immunosuppression barred patients. The study sampled blood at baseline, cycle 4 day 1, and cycle 7 day 1. Notes on this clone: Its target is not known.

Whole-study results and caveats: CD4+ T cells averaged fewer expanded clones than CD8+ T cells.

This CDR3 has 18 residues. Germline trimming cut 0 bases from V and 5 bases from J; bases unmatched to any gene: 8. CDR1 SGDLS and CDR2 YYNGEE come from the germline V gene. The method was immunoSEQ multiplex PCR; TCRdb's version includes in-frame clones alone and lacks a portion of them. The table lists tens of thousands of clones, 80% to 90% of them singletons. The V call is TRBV9, the J call TRBJ2-4; 13 bases line up with TRBD2. The receptor's source is an adult with an advanced solid tumor such as melanoma, head and neck, liver or kidney cancer. This specimen consisted of CD4+ or CD8+ T cells sorted from blood, obtained in a trial of the OX40 agonist ivuxolimab. DNA of the CDR3: TGTGCCAGCAGCGTAGGGACTAGCGGGGGCCCGCCCCAAAACATTCAGTACTTC. Protein: CASSVGTSGGPPQNIQYF.